One TCR beta chain is described in this entry. Relative to the germline gene, one junction end is altered; a read error may explain this. The data derive from a study of shared clonotypes between healthy human individuals. Study-wide background: Three CD4 naive, three CD4 memory, two CD8 naive and one CD8 memory plate were used per donor.

Genomic DNA of every subset was divided equally among multiple immunoSEQ plates. Sorted subsets were amplified in replicate PCRs using 150 to 250 ng DNA, roughly 30,000 T cell genomes. Only in-frame clones appear in the TCRdb table, and some are missing; sequencing was by immunoSEQ multiplex PCR. This table holds a few million clones, over 90% found once. Looked up from germline, CDR1 is MNHNS and CDR2 is SASEGT. The CDR3 contains 16 residues. The chain has TRBV6-1 and TRBJ2-7; 9 nucleotides match TRBD2. The sample taken for sequencing was naive CD4+ T cells from PBMCs. Stated subset: CD45RA+ positively selected. The sequence was obtained from a man between 18 and 35 years old in good health. Some clones in this sample may be carry-over from other donors' samples. CDR3 region: CAISEGAGGPRWEQYF. DNA of the CDR3: TGTGCCATCAGTGAAGGCGCGGGAGGGCCCCGTTGGGAGCAGTACTTC.